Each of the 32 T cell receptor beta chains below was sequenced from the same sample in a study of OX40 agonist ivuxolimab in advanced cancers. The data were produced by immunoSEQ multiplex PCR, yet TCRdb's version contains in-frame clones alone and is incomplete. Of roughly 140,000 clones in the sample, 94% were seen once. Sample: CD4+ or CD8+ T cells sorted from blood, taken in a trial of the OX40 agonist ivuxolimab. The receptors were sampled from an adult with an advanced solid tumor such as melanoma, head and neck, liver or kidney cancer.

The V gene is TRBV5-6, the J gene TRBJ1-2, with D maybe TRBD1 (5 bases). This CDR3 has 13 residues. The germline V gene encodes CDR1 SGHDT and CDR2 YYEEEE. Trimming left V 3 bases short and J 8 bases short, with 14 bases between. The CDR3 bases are TGTGCCAGCAGCTGGGGGGAATCGGGAGGCTACACCTTC. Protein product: CASSWGESGGYTF.

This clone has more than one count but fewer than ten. The chain's CDR3 is CASSQGQGGGYTF. The CDR3 DNA reads as TGTGCCAGCAGTCAGGGACAGGGGGGCGGCTACACCTTC. The gene calls are TRBV2 and TRBJ1-2; 11 positions agree with TRBD1. Germline CDR1 and CDR2: SNHLY and FYNNEI. V shed 5 bases and J 8 bases; nucleotides not matched to a gene: 4. There are 13 residues in the CDR3.

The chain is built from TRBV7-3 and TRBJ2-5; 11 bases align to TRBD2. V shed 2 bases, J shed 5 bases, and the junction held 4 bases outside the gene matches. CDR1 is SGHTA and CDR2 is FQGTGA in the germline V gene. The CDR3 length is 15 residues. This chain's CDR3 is CASSLSGTSGETQYF. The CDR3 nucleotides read TGTGCCAGCAGCTTATCAGGGACTAGCGGTGAGACCCAGTACTTC.

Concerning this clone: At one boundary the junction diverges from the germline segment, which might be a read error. CDR3 sequence (DNA): TGTGCCAGCAGCTTGGGAGGGGATTACTTC. It codes for CASSLGGDYF. This chain uses TRBV5-5 with TRBJ1-2, with D possibly matching TRBD1 (5 bases). The CDR3 extends over 10 amino acids. The V gene's germline CDR1 is SGHKS and CDR2 YYEKEE (reference sequence).

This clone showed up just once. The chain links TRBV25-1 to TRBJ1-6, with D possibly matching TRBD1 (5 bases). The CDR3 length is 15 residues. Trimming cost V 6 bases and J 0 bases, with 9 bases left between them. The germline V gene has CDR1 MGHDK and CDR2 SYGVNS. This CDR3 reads CASSRGRSYNSPLHF. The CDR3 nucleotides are TGTGCCAGCAGCCGGGGCCGCTCCTATAATTCACCCCTCCACTTT. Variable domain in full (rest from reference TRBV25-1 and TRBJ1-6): EADIYQTPRYLVIGTGKKITLECSQTMGHDKMYWYQQDPGMELHLIHYSYGVNSTEKGDLSSESTVSRIRTEHFPLTLESARPSHTSQYLCASSRGRSYNSPLHFGNGTRLTVT.

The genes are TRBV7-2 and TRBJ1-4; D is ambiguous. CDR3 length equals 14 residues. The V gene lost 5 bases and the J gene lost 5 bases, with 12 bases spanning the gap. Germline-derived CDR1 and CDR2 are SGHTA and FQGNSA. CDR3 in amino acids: CASSQSSRNEKLFF. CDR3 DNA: TGTGCCAGCAGCCAGAGCTCCCGAAATGAAAAACTGTTTTTT.

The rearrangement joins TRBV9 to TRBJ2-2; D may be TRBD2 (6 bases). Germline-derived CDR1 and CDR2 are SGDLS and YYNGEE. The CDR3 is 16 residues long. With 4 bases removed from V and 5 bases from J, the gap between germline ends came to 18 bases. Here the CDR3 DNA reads TGTGCCAGCAGCCCTTATAGCGGAGCAGGGACCGGGGAGCTGTTTTTT. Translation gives CASSPYSGAGTGELFF.

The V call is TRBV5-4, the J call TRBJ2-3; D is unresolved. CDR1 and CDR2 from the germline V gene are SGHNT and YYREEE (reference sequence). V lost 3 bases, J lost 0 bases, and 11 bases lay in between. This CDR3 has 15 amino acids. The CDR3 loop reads CASSSSKSSTDTQYF. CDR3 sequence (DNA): TGTGCCAGCAGCTCCTCCAAATCTAGCACAGATACGCAGTATTTT.

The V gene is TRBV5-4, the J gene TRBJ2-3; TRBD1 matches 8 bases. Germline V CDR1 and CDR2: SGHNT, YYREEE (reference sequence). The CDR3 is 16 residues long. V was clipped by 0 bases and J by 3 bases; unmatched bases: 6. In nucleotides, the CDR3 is TGTGCCAGCAGCTTGGGCTGGGACAGGAGGACAGATACGCAGTATTTT. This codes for CASSLGWDRRTDTQYF.

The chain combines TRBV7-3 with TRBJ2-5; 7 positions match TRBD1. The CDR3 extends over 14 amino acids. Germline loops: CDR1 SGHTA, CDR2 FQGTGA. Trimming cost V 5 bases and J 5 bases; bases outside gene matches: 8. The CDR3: CASSLRGQGETQYF. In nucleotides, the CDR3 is TGTGCCAGCAGCCTGAGGGGGCAGGGTGAGACCCAGTACTTC. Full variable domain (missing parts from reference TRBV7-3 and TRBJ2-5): GAGVSQTPSNKVTEKGKYVELRCDPISGHTALYWYRQSLGQGPEFLIYFQGTGAADDSGLPNDRFFAVRPEGSVSTLKIQRTERGDSAVYLCASSLRGQGETQYFGPGTRLLVL.

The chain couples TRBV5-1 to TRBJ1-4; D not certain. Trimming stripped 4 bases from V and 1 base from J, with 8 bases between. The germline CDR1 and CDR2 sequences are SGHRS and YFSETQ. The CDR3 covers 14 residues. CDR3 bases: TGCGCCAGCAGCCCTGAGGGAACTAATGAAAAACTGTTTTTT. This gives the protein CASSPEGTNEKLFF.

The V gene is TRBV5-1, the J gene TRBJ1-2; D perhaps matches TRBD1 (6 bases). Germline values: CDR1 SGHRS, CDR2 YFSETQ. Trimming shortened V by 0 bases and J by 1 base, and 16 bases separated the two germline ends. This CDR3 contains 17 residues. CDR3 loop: CASSLGAGTSHNYGYTF. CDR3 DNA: TGCGCCAGCAGCTTGGGGGCGGGGACATCCCATAACTATGGCTACACCTTC.

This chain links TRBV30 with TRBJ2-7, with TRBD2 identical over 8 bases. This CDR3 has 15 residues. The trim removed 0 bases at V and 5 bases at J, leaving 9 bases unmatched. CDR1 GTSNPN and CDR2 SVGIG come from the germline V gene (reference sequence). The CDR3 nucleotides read TGTGCCTGGAGTGTACTAGGACTAGCTGGGGACGAGCAGTACTTC. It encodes CAWSVLGLAGDEQYF.

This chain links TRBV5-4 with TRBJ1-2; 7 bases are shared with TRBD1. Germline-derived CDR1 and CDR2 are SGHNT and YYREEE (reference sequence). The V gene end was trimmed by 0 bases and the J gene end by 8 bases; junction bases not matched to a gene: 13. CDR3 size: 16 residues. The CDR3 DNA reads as TGTGCCAGCAGCTTGGTCGGGACAGCCCTCAGGGGAGGCTACACCTTC. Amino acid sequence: CASSLVGTALRGGYTF.

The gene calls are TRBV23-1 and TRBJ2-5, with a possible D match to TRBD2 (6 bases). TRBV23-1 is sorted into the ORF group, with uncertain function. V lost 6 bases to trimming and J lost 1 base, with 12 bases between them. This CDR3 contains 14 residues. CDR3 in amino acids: CASSGGLGQETQYF. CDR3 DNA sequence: TGCGCCAGCAGCGGAGGGTTGGGCCAAGAGACCCAGTACTTC.

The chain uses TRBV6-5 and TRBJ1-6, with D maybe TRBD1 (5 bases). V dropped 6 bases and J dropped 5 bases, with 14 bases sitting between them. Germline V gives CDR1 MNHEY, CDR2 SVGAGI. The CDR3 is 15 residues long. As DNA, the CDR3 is TGTGCCAGCAGACCGCCCGGGGCCAATAATTCACCCCTCCACTTT. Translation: CASRPPGANNSPLHF.

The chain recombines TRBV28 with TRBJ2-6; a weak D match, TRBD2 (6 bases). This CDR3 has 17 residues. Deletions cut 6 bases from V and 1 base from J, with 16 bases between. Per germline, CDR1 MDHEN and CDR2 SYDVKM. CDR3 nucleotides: TGTGCCAGCAGAACGGGACTGAGCAATTCTGGGGCCAACGTCCTGACTTTC. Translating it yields CASRTGLSNSGANVLTF.

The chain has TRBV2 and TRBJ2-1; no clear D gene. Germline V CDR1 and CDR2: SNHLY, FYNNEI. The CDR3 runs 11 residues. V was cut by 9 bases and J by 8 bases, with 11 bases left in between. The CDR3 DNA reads TGTGCCAGGGGCCTTCGGGATGAGCAGTTCTTC. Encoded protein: CARGLRDEQFF.

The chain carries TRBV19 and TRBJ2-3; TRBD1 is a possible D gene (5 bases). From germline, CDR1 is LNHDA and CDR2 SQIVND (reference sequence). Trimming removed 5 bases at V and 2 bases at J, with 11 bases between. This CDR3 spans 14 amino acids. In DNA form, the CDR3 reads TGTGCCAGTAGTTCAGGGTACCTCACAGATACGCAGTATTTT. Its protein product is CASSSGYLTDTQYF.

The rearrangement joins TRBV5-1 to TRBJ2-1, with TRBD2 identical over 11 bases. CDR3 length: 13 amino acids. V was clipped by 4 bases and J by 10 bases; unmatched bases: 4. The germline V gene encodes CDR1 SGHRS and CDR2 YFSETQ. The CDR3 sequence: CASSPGTSGEQFF. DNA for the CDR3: TGCGCCAGCAGCCCGGGGACTAGCGGAGAGCAGTTCTTC.

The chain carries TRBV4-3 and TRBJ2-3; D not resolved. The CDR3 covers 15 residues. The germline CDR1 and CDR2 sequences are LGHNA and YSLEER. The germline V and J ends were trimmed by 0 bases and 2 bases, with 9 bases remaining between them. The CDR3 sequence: CASSQDFGPTDTQYF. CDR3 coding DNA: TGCGCCAGCAGCCAAGATTTCGGTCCCACAGATACGCAGTATTTT.

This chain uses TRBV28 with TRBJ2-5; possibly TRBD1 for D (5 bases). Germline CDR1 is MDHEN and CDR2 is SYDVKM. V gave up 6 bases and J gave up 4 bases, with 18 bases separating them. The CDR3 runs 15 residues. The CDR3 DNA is TGTGCCAGCAGCCCACGGAAAAGGGGCGCAGAGACCCAGTACTTC. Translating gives CASSPRKRGAETQYF.

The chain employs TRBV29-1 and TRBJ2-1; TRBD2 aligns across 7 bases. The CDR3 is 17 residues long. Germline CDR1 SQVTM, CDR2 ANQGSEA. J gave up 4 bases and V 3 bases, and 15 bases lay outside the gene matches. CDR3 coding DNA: TGCAGCGTTGAGTCAGCGGGACTCTTCTTCTCGTACAATGAGCAGTTCTTC. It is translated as CSVESAGLFFSYNEQFF.

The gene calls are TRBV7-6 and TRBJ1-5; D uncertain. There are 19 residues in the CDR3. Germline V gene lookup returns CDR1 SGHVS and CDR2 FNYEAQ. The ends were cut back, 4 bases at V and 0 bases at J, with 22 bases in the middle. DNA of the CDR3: TGTGCCAGCAGCTCTGGACTGTTTCGAGCCCCCTTTAGCAATCAGCCCCAGCATTTT. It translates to CASSSGLFRAPFSNQPQHF. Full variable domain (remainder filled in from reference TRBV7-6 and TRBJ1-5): GAGVSQSPRYKVTKRGQDVALRCDPISGHVSLYWYRQALGQGPEFLTYFNYEAQQDKSGLPNDRFSAERPEGSISTLTIQRTEQRDSAMYRCASSSGLFRAPFSNQPQHFGDGTRLSIL.

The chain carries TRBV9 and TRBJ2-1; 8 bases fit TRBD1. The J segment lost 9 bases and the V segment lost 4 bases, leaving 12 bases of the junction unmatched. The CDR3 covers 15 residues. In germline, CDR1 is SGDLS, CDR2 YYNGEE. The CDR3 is CASSPRTGSGGEQFF. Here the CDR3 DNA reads TGTGCCAGCAGCCCCCGGACAGGGTCAGGAGGTGAGCAGTTCTTC.

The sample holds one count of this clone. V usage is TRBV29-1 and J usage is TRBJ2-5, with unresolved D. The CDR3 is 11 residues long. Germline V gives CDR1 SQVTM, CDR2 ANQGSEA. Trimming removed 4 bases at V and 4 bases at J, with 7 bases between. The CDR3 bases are TGCAGCGTTGGTTGGACAGAGACCCAGTACTTC. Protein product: CSVGWTETQYF.

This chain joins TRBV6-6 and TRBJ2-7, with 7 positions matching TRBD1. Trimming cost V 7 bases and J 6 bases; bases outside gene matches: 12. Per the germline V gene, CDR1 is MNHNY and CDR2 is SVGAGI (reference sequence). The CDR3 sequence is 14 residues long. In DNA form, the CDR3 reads TGTGCCAGCACTCTCCTGGGGCAGGGGGTCGAGCAGTACTTC. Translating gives CASTLLGQGVEQYF.

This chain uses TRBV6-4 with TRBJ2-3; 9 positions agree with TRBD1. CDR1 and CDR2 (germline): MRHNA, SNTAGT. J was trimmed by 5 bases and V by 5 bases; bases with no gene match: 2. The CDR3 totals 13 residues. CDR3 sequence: CASSKDRGDTQYF. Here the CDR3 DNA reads TGTGCCAGCAGTAAGGACAGGGGAGATACGCAGTATTTT.

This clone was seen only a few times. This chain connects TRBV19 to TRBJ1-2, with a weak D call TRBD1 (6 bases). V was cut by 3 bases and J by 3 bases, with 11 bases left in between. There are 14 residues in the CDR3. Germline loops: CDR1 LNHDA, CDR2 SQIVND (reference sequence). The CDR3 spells CASSIVAGDYGYTF. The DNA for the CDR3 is TGTGCCAGTAGTATCGTCGCAGGGGACTATGGCTACACCTTC.

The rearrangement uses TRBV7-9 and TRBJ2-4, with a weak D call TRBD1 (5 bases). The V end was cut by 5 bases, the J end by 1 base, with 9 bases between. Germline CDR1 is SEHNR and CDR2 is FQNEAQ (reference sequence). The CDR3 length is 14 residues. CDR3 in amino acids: CASSLGDAKNIQYF. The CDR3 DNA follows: TGTGCCAGCAGCCTAGGGGATGCCAAAAACATTCAGTACTTC. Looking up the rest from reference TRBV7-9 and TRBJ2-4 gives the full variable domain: DTGVSQNPRHKITKRGQNVTFRCDPISEHNRLYWYRQTLGQGPEFLTYFQNEAQLEKSRLLSDRFSAERPKGSFSTLEIQRTEQGDSAMYLCASSLGDAKNIQYFGAGTRLSVL.

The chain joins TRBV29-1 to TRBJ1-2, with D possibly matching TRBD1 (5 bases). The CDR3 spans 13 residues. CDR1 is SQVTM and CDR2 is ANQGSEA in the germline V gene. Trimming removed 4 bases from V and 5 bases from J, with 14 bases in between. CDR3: CSVVVPGIYGYTF. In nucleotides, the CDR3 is TGCAGCGTTGTGGTTCCAGGGATATATGGCTACACCTTC. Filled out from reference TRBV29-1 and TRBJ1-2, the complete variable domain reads SAVISQKPSRDICQRGTSLTIQCQVDSQVTMMFWYRQQPGQSLTLIATANQGSEATYESGFVIDKFPISRPNLTFSTLTVSNMSPEDSSIYLCSVVVPGIYGYTFGSGTRLTVV.

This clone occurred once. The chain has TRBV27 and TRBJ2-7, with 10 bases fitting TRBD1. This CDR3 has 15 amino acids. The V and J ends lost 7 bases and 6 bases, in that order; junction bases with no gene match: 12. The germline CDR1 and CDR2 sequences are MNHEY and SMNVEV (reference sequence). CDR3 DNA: TGTGCCAGCACCAAAGGGACAGGGGCAAAGGGCGAGCAGTACTTC. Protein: CASTKGTGAKGEQYF.